Each of the 18 T cell receptor beta chains below was sequenced from the same sample in a study of graft-versus-host responses after intestinal transplantation. No antigen has been assigned to these receptors. The table came from immunoSEQ multiplex PCR; TCRdb's copy has only in-frame clones and leaves some out. This sample has about 90,000 clones, with more than 85% found just once. The source material was unstimulated CD4+ T cells sorted from spleen or lymph node cells, sampled before transplant. These receptor sequences come from a human donor who was the organ donor for an intestinal transplant.

This sequence joins TRBV29-1 and TRBJ2-3; 10 bases agree with TRBD2. The V gene end was trimmed by 6 bases and the J gene end by 2 bases; junction bases not matched to a gene: 11. Germline CDR1 is SQVTM and CDR2 is ANQGSEA. This CDR3 is 16 amino acids long. The CDR3 region has the DNA TGCAGCGTGAGCGGGAGGGCCCTCTTGAACACAGATACGCAGTATTTT. This sequence encodes CSVSGRALLNTDTQYF.

This rearrangement joins TRBV18 to TRBJ2-7; TRBD2 might be the D (6 bases). Germline V gene data show CDR1 as KGHSH and CDR2 as LQKENI. V was cut by 3 bases and J by 1 base, with 22 bases left in between. The CDR3 loop spans 18 amino acids. CDR3 sequence: CASSPGLSGGIRSYEQYF. CDR3 sequence (DNA): TGTGCCAGCTCACCGGGGCTTAGCGGTGGTATAAGGTCCTACGAGCAGTACTTC. Supplemented by reference TRBV18 and TRBJ2-7, the full variable domain reads NAGVMQNPRHLVRRRGQEARLRCSPMKGHSHVYWYRQLPEEGLKFMVYLQKENIIDESGMPKERFSAEFPKEGPSILRIQQVVRGDSAAYFCASSPGLSGGIRSYEQYFGPGTRLTVT.

The gene calls are TRBV5-4 and TRBJ2-2; 7 bases agree with TRBD2. V shed 0 bases and J 2 bases; nucleotides not matched to a gene: 1. CDR1 is SGHNT and CDR2 is YYREEE in the germline V gene (reference sequence). This CDR3 region has 15 residues. The CDR3 is CASSLAGGNTGELFF. The CDR3 region has the DNA TGTGCCAGCAGCTTGGCGGGGGGTAACACCGGGGAGCTGTTTTTT.

This chain connects TRBV28 to TRBJ1-2; a possible D gene is TRBD1 (6 bases). The germline gives CDR1 MDHEN, CDR2 SYDVKM. The V gene lost 5 bases and the J gene lost 4 bases, with 8 bases spanning the gap. The CDR3 loop spans 12 amino acids. CDR3 protein: CASSGTSYGYTF. As DNA, the CDR3 is TGTGCCAGCAGTGGGACATCCTATGGCTACACCTTC.

The V and J genes are TRBV6-1 and TRBJ1-6, with D uncertain. V was cut by 8 bases and J by 9 bases, with 17 bases left in between. This CDR3 has 14 amino acids. Germline assignment: CDR1 MNHNS and CDR2 SASEGT. This CDR3 reads CASGRDVGSSPLHF. In nucleotides, the CDR3 is TGTGCCAGCGGACGAGACGTGGGGAGTTCACCCCTCCACTTT.

The chain joins TRBV19 to TRBJ2-2; weak D call: TRBD1 (5 bases). Germline V gene data show CDR1 as LNHDA and CDR2 as SQIVND (reference sequence). Trimming pared 3 bases from V and 2 bases from J, leaving 10 bases between. This CDR3 has 15 residues. The chain's CDR3 is CASSMGQGNTGELFF. CDR3 sequence (DNA): TGTGCCAGTAGTATGGGGCAGGGTAACACCGGGGAGCTGTTTTTT.

The V call is TRBV7-3, the J call TRBJ2-1; TRBD2 matches 7 bases. The J segment lost 7 bases and the V segment lost 4 bases, leaving 10 bases of the junction unmatched. The CDR3 runs to 15 residues. Germline CDR1 is SGHTA and CDR2 is FQGTGA. The CDR3: CASSSGGSKRNEQFF. The DNA of the CDR3 is TGTGCCAGCAGCTCCGGGGGGAGCAAACGGAATGAGCAGTTCTTC.

CDR3 sequence reads: CASSEQGVAETQYF. The CDR3 DNA is TGTGCCAGCAGCGAACAGGGAGTCGCAGAGACCCAGTACTTC. J is TRBJ2-5 and V is TRBV7-7, with D possibly matching TRBD1 (6 bases). Germline V gene data show CDR1 as SSHAT and CDR2 as FNYEAQ (reference sequence). This CDR3 is built from 14 residues. Trimming cost V 5 bases and J 4 bases, with 14 bases left between them.

The V and J genes are TRBV11-2 and TRBJ1-2, with 7 nucleotides matching TRBD1. Per germline, CDR1 SGHAT and CDR2 FQNNGV. The junction had 4 bases not matched to a gene; V was cut back by 4 bases and J by 5 bases. The CDR3 length is 13 residues. This chain's CDR3 is CASSSGQLYGYTF. The CDR3 region has the DNA TGTGCCAGCAGCTCGGGACAGCTATATGGCTACACCTTC.

The chain employs TRBV28 and TRBJ2-1, with 12 positions matching TRBD2. Trimming at V came to 4 bases and at J to 6 bases, leaving 4 bases not matched to a gene. Germline V CDR1 and CDR2: MDHEN, SYDVKM. This CDR3 has 15 amino acids. The CDR3 coding sequence is TGTGCCAGCAGTTACACTAGCGGGAGGCCCAATGAGCAGTTCTTC. Protein product: CASSYTSGRPNEQFF.

The chain carries TRBV11-3 and TRBJ1-1; D call uncertain. In germline, CDR1 is SGHNT, CDR2 YENEEA. Between the trimmed V and J ends, which lost 0 bases and 3 bases, there was a span of 11 bases. This CDR3 region has 15 residues. DNA of the CDR3: TGTGCCAGCAGCTTAGATCTGGCGGTGTACACTGAAGCTTTCTTT. Amino acids: CASSLDLAVYTEAFF.

This clone was observed a few times. The chain couples TRBV19 to TRBJ2-1; 7 bases align to TRBD2. The length of the CDR3 is 14 residues. The ends lost 8 bases at V and 0 bases at J; junction bases unmatched: 4. Germline values: CDR1 LNHDA, CDR2 SQIVND (reference sequence). This CDR3 reads CASDSGYSYNEQFF. CDR3 nucleotide sequence: TGTGCCAGTGATAGCGGGTACTCCTACAATGAGCAGTTCTTC.

This chain uses TRBV12-5 with TRBJ2-7; 9 bases fit TRBD2. V lost 5 bases, J lost 4 bases, and 6 bases stayed unmatched. Per the germline V gene, CDR1 is LGHNT and CDR2 is FRNRAP. This CDR3 is 14 amino acids long. CDR3 residues: CASGQRLAAYEQYF. The DNA of the CDR3 is TGTGCTAGTGGTCAGAGACTAGCGGCTTACGAGCAGTACTTC.

The chain uses TRBV11-1 and TRBJ1-1, with TRBD1 matching 7 bases. Germline CDR1 reads SGHAT; CDR2 reads FQDESV (reference sequence). The CDR3 is 14 residues long. V lost 4 bases, J lost 2 bases, and 4 bases stayed unmatched. CDR3 loop: CASSSDRINTEAFF. The CDR3 DNA reads TGTGCCAGCAGCTCGGACAGGATCAACACTGAAGCTTTCTTT.

This clone is a singleton in its sample. The chain couples TRBV2 to TRBJ1-1; D ambiguous. V lost 3 bases and J lost 2, with 7 bases in between. The CDR3 totals 13 residues. Germline assignment: CDR1 SNHLY and CDR2 FYNNEI. The CDR3 DNA follows: TGTGCCAGCAGTGATTATGGCAACACTGAAGCTTTCTTT. Translating gives CASSDYGNTEAFF.

This sequence joins TRBV13 and TRBJ1-2; D gene unclear. CDR1 is PRHDT, CDR2 FYEKMQ, per germline (reference sequence). V was cut by 3 bases and J by 5 bases, with 16 bases left in between. The CDR3 consists of 15 residues. The CDR3 nucleotides are TGTGCCAGCAGCTTGGGTACGGGATGGAGTTATGGCTACACCTTC. It is translated as CASSLGTGWSYGYTF.

This clone was observed a single time. The chain links TRBV19 to TRBJ1-2, with D uncertain. The V gene's germline CDR1 is LNHDA and CDR2 SQIVND (reference sequence). V lost 3 bases and J 5 bases, leaving 7 bases between the germline ends. The CDR3 is 12 residues long. Here the CDR3 DNA reads TGTGCCAGTAGTATGCTAGGTTATGGCTACACCTTC. This sequence encodes CASSMLGYGYTF.

In this sample, this clone turned up a few times. CDR3: CASRPTGHYGYTF. In DNA form, the CDR3 reads TGTGCCAGCAGGCCGACAGGGCACTATGGCTACACCTTC. J is TRBJ1-2 and V is TRBV6-5, with 7 bases aligning to TRBD1. The CDR3 runs 13 residues. The germline V gene encodes CDR1 MNHEY and CDR2 SVGAGI. The ends lost 6 bases at V and 3 bases at J; junction bases unmatched: 4.